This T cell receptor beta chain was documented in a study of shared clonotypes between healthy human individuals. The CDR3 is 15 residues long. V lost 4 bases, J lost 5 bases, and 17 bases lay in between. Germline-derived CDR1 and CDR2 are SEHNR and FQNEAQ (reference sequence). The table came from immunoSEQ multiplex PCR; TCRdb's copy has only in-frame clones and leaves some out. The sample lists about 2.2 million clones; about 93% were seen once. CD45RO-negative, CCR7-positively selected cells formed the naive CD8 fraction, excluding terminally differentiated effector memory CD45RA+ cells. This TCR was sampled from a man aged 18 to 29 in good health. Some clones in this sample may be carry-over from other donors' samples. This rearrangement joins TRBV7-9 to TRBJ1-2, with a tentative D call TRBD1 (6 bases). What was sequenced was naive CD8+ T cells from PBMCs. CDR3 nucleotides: TGTGCCAGCAGCTCCGTTTCTGGGGGCGGGTATGGCTACACCTTC. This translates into CASSSVSGGGYGYTF.